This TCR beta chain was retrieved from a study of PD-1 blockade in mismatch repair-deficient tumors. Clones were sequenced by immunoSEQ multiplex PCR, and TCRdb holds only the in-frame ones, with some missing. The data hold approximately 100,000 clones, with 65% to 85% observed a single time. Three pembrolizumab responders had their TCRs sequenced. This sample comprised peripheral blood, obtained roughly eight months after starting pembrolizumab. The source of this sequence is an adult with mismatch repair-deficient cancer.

CDR3 nucleotides: TGCGCCAGCAGCCAAATAACAGGGAATAACTATGGCTACACCTTC. It encodes CASSQITGNNYGYTF. V and J are TRBV4-1 and TRBJ1-2; D is possibly TRBD1 (6 bases). CDR3 size: 15 residues. CDR1 is MGHRA and CDR2 is YSYEKL in the germline V gene. V lost 2 bases, J lost 1 base, and 11 bases lay in between.